This T cell receptor (beta chain) was observed in a study of blood T cells in healthy people across ages (dated by TCRdb to the mid-2010s). Some background on the complete study: Template switching captured roughly one uniquely barcoded TCR beta cDNA molecule per two T cells in model experiments. To track age-related changes in TCR beta repertoire diversity, the study relied on deep sequencing normalized with unique cDNA molecular identifiers. Donors were grouped into four age groups: young (average about 15 years), middle-aged (39), aged (about 60) and long-lived (about 90). For two donors (one aged 18 to 29 and one aged 80 or older), the study analyzed two additional independent replicas of 1 million unique cDNA reads from the same blood draw. Donors of different ages were randomly distributed across sequencing lanes to avoid experimental bias. General study outcomes and caveats: Estimates of total diversity based on one million sequenced T cells were regarded as lower bounds and as underestimates. Because profiling used bulk unsorted PBMCs, naive and antigen-experienced compartments could not be compared conclusively. As age increased, observed TCR beta diversity per million T cells dropped in a roughly linear way, and a significant reduction was already evident by age 40. There was a strong correlation between observed TCR beta diversity and the percentage of naive T cells measured by flow cytometry. Because the CMV infection status of the donors was unknown, age-related changes in expanded clonotypes may potentially have been confounded. Compared with the aged group, the long-lived group had more naive CD4+ T cells, fewer expanded clones and increased TCR diversity, suggesting age selection.

Trimming takes 2 bases from V and 1 base from J, and the germline ends sit 12 bases apart. From the cysteine up to the phenylalanine, the CDR3 has a length of 15 residues. Only the CDR3 DNA stays, 45 bases, in frame from base 1. The germline V gene yields SNHLY for CDR1 and FYNNEI for CDR2. As regards this clonotype: Its antigen is still unknown. No per-base quality is available; no much larger clone lies one base away.

Systemically healthy Caucasian individuals from Russia, around 38 in total and aged about 6 to 95 years, were included as donors. Each donor gave roughly 9 milliliters of peripheral blood, drawn into EDTA-treated Vacutainer tubes. Ficoll-Paque density-gradient centrifugation was used to isolate PBMCs, with at least 6 million per sample. Trizol reagent was used to extract total RNA from the PBMCs, yielding at least 6 micrograms per sample. Naive CD45RAhigh/CD27high T cell percentages were measured by flow cytometry on a PBMC aliquot from every donor. The library was made by 5' RACE. The instrument given in TCRdb is Illumina HiSeq 2500. A second PCR of about 7 to 12 cycles was performed with a sample-barcoded 5' primer and a J-beta primer mix. A template-switch 5' adaptor carrying 12 random nucleotides introduced a unique molecular identifier onto each TCR beta cDNA molecule. Each sample yielded at least 2.5 million CDR3-containing paired-end reads. First-strand cDNA was synthesized from all RNA with the Mint cDNA synthesis kit, primed by a TRBC-specific oligonucleotide. All cDNA was treated with uracil-DNA glycosylase and then went through a first 18-cycle PCR with the universal primers M1SS and BC2_uni_R. The paper's data handling went like this. For normalization, 1 million high-quality reads, each with a distinct molecular identifier, were randomly selected from each sample. Instead of being binned into consensus sequences, reads that shared molecular identifiers were thrown out. MiTCR, with a Q25 quality threshold and the strictest error-elimination algorithm, was used for CDR3 identification, clonotype clustering and error correction. A nonparametric unseen species model with Euler transformation was used to estimate lower-bound total TCR beta diversity. The raw public reads went through TCRdb reprocessing: fastp at Q25, MiXCR clone calling, in-frame beta chains kept. Rows are combined by CDR3 protein, so each entry shows the most common genes and DNA. These V and J calls are TCRdb output, not the study's own analysis. The sample table shows around 990,000 distinct CDR3 sequences, and 35% to 40% are seen once. Over 10% of the sample is taken by the ten largest.

The sequenced sample was blood. The receptor comes from a man aged 18 to 35 in good health. Recombination connected TRBV2 to TRBJ2-7; the D gene may be TRBD1 or TRBD2, since each aligns over 5 bases. CDR3 region: CASSELWDGSYEQYF. The DNA reads as follows: TGTGCCAGCAGTGAATTATGGGACGGTTCCTACGAGCAGTACTTC.